A single sample gave rise to the 6 T cell receptor beta chains below, sequenced in a study of cytomegalovirus exposure and HLA in healthy donors (dated by TCRdb to about 2017). Library creation used the immunoSEQ multiplex PCR assay. For the multiplex PCR, a mixture combining 60 forward primers for TCR Vbeta segments and 13 reverse primers for TCR Jbeta segments was used. Held by TCRdb, this immuneACCESS table contains in-frame sequences only and omits some clones. Under half of the omission traces to an unresolved V gene where checked; the cause of the rest is unknown. The sample has roughly 220,000 clones on record, roughly 70% of them singletons. The ten largest clones represent less than 2% of the sample. Input material: PBMCs. These receptors were collected from a woman in her thirties in good health and CMV-seronegative.

DNA of the CDR3: TGTGCCTGGGCCCCGGGGTCCGTTGAGCAGTTCTTC. This codes for CAWAPGSVEQFF. This sequence joins TRBV30 and TRBJ2-1, with TRBD2 as a possible D gene (5 bases). Trimming stripped 5 bases from V and 9 bases from J, with 14 bases between. Germline CDR1 GTSNPN, CDR2 SVGIG (reference sequence). The CDR3 runs 12 residues.

The chain links TRBV5-4 to TRBJ1-2; possible D gene TRBD1, 5 bases. The CDR3 sequence is 14 residues long. Germline V gives CDR1 SGHNT, CDR2 YYREEE (reference sequence). The V end lost 4 bases, the J end lost 4 bases, and 14 bases lay between the germline ends. For the CDR3, the DNA is TGTGCCAGCAGCCCGACAGCGGGATCCTATGGCTACACCTTC. Encoded protein: CASSPTAGSYGYTF. Full variable domain (remainder filled in from reference TRBV5-4 and TRBJ1-2): ETGVTQSPTHLIKTRGQQVTLRCSSQSGHNTVSWYQQALGQGPQFIFQYYREEENGRGNFPPRFSGLQFPNYSSELNVNALELDDSALYLCASSPTAGSYGYTFGSGTRLTVV.

The CDR3 DNA is TGTGCCAGCAGCTTGCGGGGTCGGACCGGGGAGCTGTTTTTT. Translation: CASSLRGRTGELFF. The chain joins TRBV5-6 to TRBJ2-2, with D tentatively TRBD2 (5 bases). The CDR3 spans 14 residues. Trimming took 1 base from V and 5 from J, leaving 9 bases between them. Per germline, CDR1 SGHDT and CDR2 YYEEEE.

Here the CDR3 DNA reads TGTGCCAGCAGCTTAAGACAGGGGTTAAACTATGGCTACACCTTC. It codes for CASSLRQGLNYGYTF. V gene TRBV7-3 combines with J gene TRBJ1-2; 8 bases are shared with TRBD1. Per germline, CDR1 SGHTA and CDR2 FQGTGA. The CDR3 length is 15 residues. V gave up 1 base and J gave up 2 bases; unmatched junction bases: 3.

The rearrangement uses TRBV1 and TRBJ2-1; the listed D gene, TRBD2, was not tested against the DNA. TRBV1 is shown as a pseudogene. The CDR3 covers 19 residues. The CDR3 spells CTSIQGRPDLAGVSNEQFF. The CDR3 nucleotides are TGCACCAGCATCCAAGGAAGACCGGACCTAGCGGGAGTTTCAAATGAGCAGTTCTTC.

This clone was seen just once. The CDR3 protein is CSVPTSPRTDTQYF. The CDR3 DNA is TGCAGCGTTCCGACTAGCCCCCGCACAGATACGCAGTATTTT. This rearrangement joins TRBV29-1 to TRBJ2-3; TRBD2 matches at 7 bases. Germline CDR1 SQVTM, CDR2 ANQGSEA. Trimming at V came to 5 bases and at J to 1 base, leaving 6 bases not matched to a gene. This CDR3 comprises 14 residues.